The 6 T cell receptor beta chains below come from one sample, sequenced in a study of cytomegalovirus exposure and HLA in healthy donors (dated by TCRdb to about 2017). The protocol used for the library was the immunoSEQ multiplex PCR assay. The multiplex PCR relied on a mix of 60 forward primers for TCR Vbeta segments and 13 reverse primers for TCR Jbeta segments. TCRdb carries this immuneACCESS record with in-frame sequences only. Its versions omit some clonotypes, under half of them owing to an unresolved V gene in the studies checked, with the rest unexplained. The sample table lists under 150,000 clones, about four fifths of them with a count of one. Clones ranked in the top ten supply roughly 1.1% of the sample. Sequenced: PBMCs. The receptors shown here come from a male donor in good health and CMV-seronegative.

This chain uses TRBV18 with TRBJ2-1; 10 bases line up with TRBD2. J lost 7 bases, V lost 5 bases, and 11 bases had no gene match. This CDR3 comprises 16 residues. CDR1 is KGHSH and CDR2 is LQKENI in the germline V gene. This CDR3 is CASSSSRTSGENEQFF. The CDR3 nucleotides are TGTGCCAGCTCATCTTCACGGACTAGCGGAGAAAATGAGCAGTTCTTC.

V usage is TRBV10-2 and J usage is TRBJ1-1; TRBD1 might be the D (5 bases). CDR3 length equals 12 residues. CDR1 and CDR2 (germline): WSHSY, SAAADI. The V and J ends lost 1 base and 11 bases respectively, with 11 bases between them. CDR3 loop: CASSELGGLAFF. As DNA, the CDR3 is TGCGCCAGCAGTGAGTTGGGGGGGTTGGCTTTCTTT.

The chain has TRBV5-4 and TRBJ1-6; tentatively, D is TRBD1 (6 bases). CDR1 is SGHNT and CDR2 is YYREEE in the germline V gene (reference sequence). The CDR3 sequence is 14 residues long. V gave up 0 bases and J gave up 8 bases, with 9 bases separating them. CDR3 amino acids: CASSLDQGYSPLHF. The DNA of the CDR3 is TGTGCCAGCAGCTTGGATCAGGGGTATTCACCCCTCCACTTT.

The rearrangement links TRBV9 to TRBJ1-1; D is unclear. The CDR3 consists of 15 residues. The V end lost 1 base, the J end lost 11 bases, and 21 bases lay between the germline ends. CDR1 and CDR2 from the germline V gene are SGDLS and YYNGEE. The CDR3 loop reads CASSVTDGPRRGAFF. In DNA form, the CDR3 reads TGTGCCAGCAGCGTAACCGACGGACCCCGGCGAGGGGCTTTCTTT.

The J gene is TRBJ2-2, the V gene TRBV5-6; TRBD1 might be the D (5 bases). The CDR3 consists of 15 residues. Germline V gives CDR1 SGHDT, CDR2 YYEEEE. V was pared by 0 bases and J by 6 bases, with 12 bases between. This CDR3 is CASSLGQGVAGELFF. For the CDR3, the DNA is TGTGCCAGCAGCTTGGGTCAGGGCGTCGCCGGGGAGCTGTTTTTT.

The V gene is TRBV4-2, the J gene TRBJ1-6; D not certain. CDR3 size: 15 residues. Trimming took 0 bases from V and 8 from J, leaving 11 bases between them. CDR1 is LGHNA, CDR2 YNFKEQ, per germline. The CDR3 sequence: CASSQDWQRHSPLHF. DNA of the CDR3: TGTGCCAGCAGCCAAGATTGGCAGCGGCATTCACCCCTCCACTTT.